The rows below give T cell receptor beta chains drawn from one sample of a study of blood T cell repertoires in COVID-19. Libraries were prepared by immunoSEQ multiplex PCR; TCRdb keeps only in-frame clonotypes and omits some of them. The sample includes about 360,000 clones, less than 90% of them seen just once. Specimen: peripheral blood. The source of these receptors is a woman aged 55 to 70 with COVID-19, enrolled during active disease. CDR3s include the opening cysteine and the closing phenylalanine or tryptophan. D genes are given only for firm matches. Expanded clones are given a class, and other clones once, few, many or no size at all.

size: NA
J: TRBJ2-5
V: TRBV18
D: NA
CDR3: CASSPNRDSKETQYF

size: NA
J: TRBJ2-1
V: TRBV9
D: TRBD2
CDR3: CASSVGGNSYNEQFF

size: once
J: TRBJ2-7
V: TRBV7-8
D: NA
CDR3: CASSPGVAYEQYF

size: NA
J: TRBJ1-5
V: TRBV30
D: NA
CDR3: CAWSVMRDQPQHF

size: NA
J: TRBJ2-1
V: TRBV7-2
D: TRBD1
CDR3: CASSSQGTGGNEQFF

size: NA
J: TRBJ1-4
V: TRBV5-1
D: TRBD1
CDR3: CASSSGQGHEKLFF

size: few
J: TRBJ1-1
V: TRBV5-4
D: NA
CDR3: CASSLPGRLEATEAFF

size: once
J: TRBJ2-7
V: TRBV2
D: TRBD1
CDR3: CASTDVGGVQYF

size: NA
J: TRBJ2-1
V: TRBV10-3
D: TRBD1
CDR3: CAITKRPTGGSSYNEQFF

size: NA
J: TRBJ2-1
V: TRBV9
D: TRBD2
CDR3: CASSEGTSSYNEQFF

size: NA
J: TRBJ1-2
V: TRBV4-2
D: TRBD1
CDR3: CATQDREGYTF

size: NA
J: TRBJ2-1
V: TRBV5-6
D: NA
CDR3: CASSFGGGNEQFF

size: NA
J: TRBJ1-2
V: TRBV29-1
D: TRBD1
CDR3: CSVRGGQDYGYTF

size: NA
J: TRBJ2-7
V: TRBV5-6
D: NA
CDR3: CASSSSGTQNEQYF

size: NA
J: TRBJ2-7
V: TRBV18
D: TRBD2
CDR3: CASSPFNGGTYEQYF

size: NA
J: TRBJ2-7
V: TRBV30
D: TRBD1
CDR3: CAWSGDRGLSSYEQYF

size: NA
J: TRBJ1-6
V: TRBV6-5
D: NA
CDR3: CASSYSNGGVNSPLHF

size: NA
J: TRBJ2-7
V: TRBV7-9
D: NA
CDR3: CASSLGGQGQYF

size: NA
J: TRBJ2-1
V: TRBV5-1
D: TRBD2
CDR3: CASSRTSGGRISYNEQFF

size: NA
J: TRBJ2-3
V: TRBV7-3
D: TRBD2
CDR3: CASMRGLTSTDTQYF